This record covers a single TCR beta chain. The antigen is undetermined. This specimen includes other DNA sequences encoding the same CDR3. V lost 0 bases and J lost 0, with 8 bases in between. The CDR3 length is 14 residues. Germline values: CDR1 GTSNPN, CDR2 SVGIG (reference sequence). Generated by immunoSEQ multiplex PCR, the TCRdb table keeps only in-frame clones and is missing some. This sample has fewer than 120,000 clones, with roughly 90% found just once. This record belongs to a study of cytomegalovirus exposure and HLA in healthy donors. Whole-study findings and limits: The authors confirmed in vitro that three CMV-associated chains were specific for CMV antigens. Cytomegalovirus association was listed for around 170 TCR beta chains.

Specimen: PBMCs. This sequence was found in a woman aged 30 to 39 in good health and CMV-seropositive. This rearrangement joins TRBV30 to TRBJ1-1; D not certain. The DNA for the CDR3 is TGTGCCTGGAGTGTATGGGGAGTGAACACTGAAGCTTTCTTT. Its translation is CAWSVWGVNTEAFF.